The clone carrying this T cell receptor beta chain was seen once. Its antigen remains unidentified. The data originate from a study of early T cells in non-severe SARS-CoV-2 infection. As for the study in general: From unsorted whole blood, bulk RNA was sequenced, and the chains remained unpaired.

Study observations and caveats: VDJdb matching, biased toward anti-spike CD8 responses, missed private and CD4 specificities.

This CDR3 has 14 residues. V was clipped by 2 bases and J by 8 bases, with 15 bases between them. CDR1 and CDR2 (germline): LGHDT, YNNKEL (reference sequence). Individual cDNA molecules were tagged with unique molecular identifiers, the study reported. Via MiXCR, TCRdb re-called the 5' RACE reads, giving one row per CDR3 protein. The sample has around 71,000 distinct CDR3 sequences, 14% seen once. This chain joins TRBV3-1 and TRBJ1-2; D ambiguous. This receptor was taken from an adult who was a healthcare worker with PCR-confirmed SARS-CoV-2 infection or an uninfected control (not recorded which). This specimen consisted of whole blood, obtained at baseline. The CDR3 sequence is CASSQLSPMGGYTF. The DNA of the CDR3 is TGTGCCAGCAGCCAATTAAGTCCGATGGGAGGCTACACCTTC. The full variable domain, completed using reference TRBV3-1 and TRBJ1-2, is DTAVSQTPKYLVTQMGNDKSIKCEQNLGHDTMYWYKQDSKKFLKIMFSYNNKELIINETVPNRFSPKSPDKAHLNLHINSLELGDSAVYFCASSQLSPMGGYTFGSGTRLTVV.